Following are 9 T cell receptor beta chains from one sample sequenced in a study of CD8 T cells in Susac syndrome (dated by TCRdb to the late 2010s). Library construction relied on the immunoSEQ multiplex PCR assay. RNA was extracted using the RNeasy kit, and about 0.5 to 1 ug of the RNA was reverse transcribed with random hexamers. In TCRdb, the public reads were trimmed at Q25 with fastp and aligned with MiXCR, with productive beta chains retained. Entries are consolidated by CDR3 protein sequence, retaining the most common genes and DNA. The sample table shows roughly 84,000 distinct CDR3 sequences, and about 96% are seen once. 0.41% of the sample lies in the top ten. The sample was CD8+ T cells from PBMCs. These receptors were taken from a human donor with Susac syndrome.

The CDR3 loop reads CASSLPRTEQFF. The CDR3, as DNA: TGTGCCAGCAGCTTACCACGTACTGAGCAGTTCTTC. The chain combines TRBV11-2 with TRBJ2-1; D call uncertain. From germline, CDR1 is SGHAT and CDR2 FQNNGV. The V end was cut by 2 bases, the J end by 9 bases, with 8 bases between. The CDR3 sequence is 12 residues long.

J is TRBJ2-7 and V is TRBV5-1, with 9 bases that match TRBD2. CDR3 length equals 15 residues. The J segment lost 2 bases and the V segment lost 0 bases, leaving 3 bases of the junction unmatched. CDR1 and CDR2 from the germline V gene are SGHRS and YFSETQ. CDR3 amino acids: CASSLGLAETYEQYV. CDR3 sequence (DNA): TGCGCCAGCAGCTTGGGACTAGCGGAGACCTACGAGCAGTACGTC.

This chain uses TRBV29-1 with TRBJ2-6; no definite D call. The CDR3 has 14 residues. The V gene lost 2 bases and the J gene lost 2 bases, with 7 bases spanning the gap. CDR1 and CDR2 (germline): SQVTM, ANQGSEA. The CDR3 DNA follows: TGCAGCGTTGAATTTTGGGCTGGGGCCAACGTCCTGACTTTC. Its translation is CSVEFWAGANVLTF.

V gene TRBV2 combines with J gene TRBJ2-7; D unclear. The CDR3 is made up of 12 amino acids. Germline V lookup: CDR1 SNHLY, CDR2 FYNNEI. V lost 3 bases and J 4 bases, leaving 7 bases between the germline ends. The CDR3 here is CASSDISYEQYV. The CDR3 DNA reads TGTGCCAGCAGTGATATTTCTTACGAGCAGTACGTC.

This chain uses TRBV7-9 with TRBJ2-1, with D perhaps matching TRBD2 (6 bases). Per the germline V gene, CDR1 is SEHNR and CDR2 is FQNEAQ (reference sequence). Trimming took off 6 bases at V and 0 bases at J, with 15 bases between the two ends. The CDR3 is 16 amino acids. For the CDR3, the DNA is TGTGCCAGCAGTGCCCCGGAGGGGATCTCCTACAATGAGCAGTTCTTC. Its translation is CASSAPEGISYNEQFF.

V usage is TRBV28 and J usage is TRBJ2-7; D is unclear. V was clipped by 2 bases and J by 4 bases, with 9 bases between them. Per germline, CDR1 MDHEN and CDR2 SYDVKM. The CDR3 loop spans 13 amino acids. As DNA, the CDR3 is TGTGCCAGCAGTTTAGAAGTTAGGTACGAGCAGTACTTC. Translation: CASSLEVRYEQYF.

The chain joins TRBV20-1 to TRBJ2-3, with 10 nucleotides matching TRBD2. Germline CDR1 is DFQATT and CDR2 is SNEGSKA (reference sequence). Trimming at V came to 6 bases and at J to 4 bases, leaving 13 bases not matched to a gene. The CDR3 loop spans 16 amino acids. The CDR3 DNA follows: TGCAGTGCCAGACCCGACGAAAGCGGGAGGGCAGATACGCAGTATTTT. This sequence encodes CSARPDESGRADTQYF.

The chain couples TRBV5-1 to TRBJ2-5; TRBD1 is a possible D gene (6 bases). The CDR3 is 17 residues long. Trimming cost V 2 bases and J 5 bases, with 22 bases left between them. CDR1 and CDR2 from the germline V gene are SGHRS and YFSETQ. For the CDR3, the DNA is TGCGCCAGCAGCTTAGACCGCGGCCGGGACATTAAGGAGACCCAGTACTTC. It codes for CASSLDRGRDIKETQYF. Looking up the rest from reference TRBV5-1 and TRBJ2-5 gives the full variable domain: KAGVTQTPRYLIKTRGQQVTLSCSPISGHRSVSWYQQTPGQGLQFLFEYFSETQRNKGNFPGRFSGRQFSNSRSEMNVSTLELGDSALYLCASSLDRGRDIKETQYFGPGTRLLVL.

This chain joins TRBV3-1 and TRBJ1-2; D perhaps matches TRBD1 (6 bases). V shed 3 bases and J shed 3 bases, with 17 bases lying between them. The CDR3 has 16 residues. Germline CDR1 is LGHDT and CDR2 is YNNKEL (reference sequence). The CDR3 DNA follows: TGTGCCAGCAGCCATCCAGACGACAGGACCCACTATGGCTACACCTTC. Its protein product is CASSHPDDRTHYGYTF.